This T cell receptor beta chain stems from a study of shared clonotypes between healthy human individuals. The method was immunoSEQ multiplex PCR; TCRdb's version includes in-frame clones alone and lacks a portion of them. The repertoire holds about 600,000 clones, with 95% to 96% as singletons. The CDR3 sequence is 14 residues long. Germline CDR1 MNHEY, CDR2 SMNVEV (reference sequence). Trimming took 6 bases from V and 1 from J, leaving 13 bases between them. Positive CCR7 selection of CD45RO-negative cells yielded the naive CD8 cells, and terminally differentiated effector memory CD45RA+ cells were excluded. Donors comprised only Caucasian adults living in Nashville, Tennessee. Worth noting for this clone: Other DNA sequences of this sample code for an identical CDR3.

The chain couples TRBV27 to TRBJ2-7; tentatively, D is TRBD2 (6 bases). Sequencing input: naive CD8+ T cells sorted from blood. The sequence derives from a woman between 25 and 40 years old in good health. The CDR3 sequence is CASSPSGRSYEQYF. For the CDR3, the DNA is TGTGCCAGCAGCCCCTCCGGGAGATCCTACGAGCAGTACTTC.